This is a list of T cell receptor beta chains from one sample in a study of shared clonotypes between healthy human individuals. The table came from immunoSEQ multiplex PCR; TCRdb's copy has only in-frame clones and leaves some out. This table has hundreds of thousands of clones, around 78% appearing once. Source material: PBMCs. The receptor source for this set is a middle-aged woman in good health. Some clones in this sample may be carry-over from other donors' samples. Both conserved end residues are part of each CDR3. The order of the fields is J gene, V gene, CDR3 length, D gene, clone size, CDR3 protein, CDR3 DNA. The D gene is left open where the match is weak. A clone size is listed for some rows: how often the clone was seen (once, few, many), or a class if it is expanded.

TRBJ1-2 TRBV27 13 TRBD1 once CASKGQGAYGYTF TGTGCCAGCAAGGGACAGGGGGCCTATGGCTACACCTTC
TRBJ2-3 TRBV30 16 NA NA CAWGLGTSGREDTQYF NA
TRBJ1-1 TRBV19 14 NA NA CASSEGRVNTEAFF TGTGCCAGTTCCGAGGGCAGGGTGAACACTGAAGCTTTCTTT
TRBJ2-7 TRBV6-5 14 NA few CASSYSSELGEQYF TGTGCCAGCAGTTACTCCAGCGAATTGGGCGAGCAGTACTTC
TRBJ1-2 TRBV21-1 16 NA few CASSTYGQGASSGYTF TGTGCCAGCAGCACTTACGGACAGGGGGCTTCGAGCGGCTACACCTTC
TRBJ2-3 TRBV5-1 16 NA NA CASRDNLGGSTDTQYF TGCGCCAGCAGGGATAATCTAGGAGGGAGCACAGATACGCAGTATTTT
TRBJ2-1 TRBV18 16 TRBD2 once CASSPWTSGAYNEQFF TGTGCCAGCTCACCATGGACTAGCGGAGCTTACAATGAGCAGTTCTTC
TRBJ2-5 TRBV29-1 16 TRBD2 NA CSVAPQLAGVRETQYF TGCAGCGTTGCCCCCCAACTAGCGGGAGTGCGGGAGACCCAGTACTTC
TRBJ2-5 TRBV7-9 16 TRBD2 NA CASSFSAGGPGETQYF TGTGCCAGCAGCTTCTCAGCGGGAGGGCCGGGGGAGACCCAGTACTTC
TRBJ2-3 TRBV7-3 18 TRBD2 NA CASSLKPPSGRRTDTQYF TGTGCCAGCAGCTTAAAACCCCCCAGCGGGAGAAGGACAGATACGCAGTATTTT
TRBJ2-5 TRBV6-6 14 TRBD1 many CASSSQGAQETQYF TGTGCCAGCAGTTCACAGGGGGCCCAAGAGACCCAGTACTTC
TRBJ2-3 TRBV29-1 13 NA NA CSVLVAGTDTQYF TGCAGCGTACTGGTAGCGGGCACAGATACGCAGTATTTT
TRBJ2-3 TRBV5-1 15 NA NA CASSLDGTSTDTQYF TGCGCCAGCAGCTTGGACGGGACTAGCACAGATACGCAGTATTTT
TRBJ1-1 TRBV7-3 13 NA NA CASSLSEDTEAFF TGTGCCAGCAGCTTAAGTGAGGACACTGAAGCTTTCTTT